What follows are 9 T cell receptor beta chains derived from one specimen sequenced in a study of regulatory T cells in long-lasting Graves disease. Time point of the sample: newly diagnosed GD, antithyroid drugs for less than 3 months. Extracted RNA from PBMCs served as the source of the TCR library. Through Arm-PCR of CDR3 regions and iRepertoire HTBI primers, TCR beta libraries were built. TCRdb re-analysed the multiplex PCR reads in MiXCR, keeping a single row per CDR3 protein. The table lists around 460,000 distinct CDR3 sequences, approximately 14% of them singletons. This same sample was also taken into another study, of T cells in Graves' hyperthyroidism and ophthalmopathy.

Sequenced here: peripheral blood mononuclear cells (PBMCs), sampled at new diagnosis, from a patient treated with antithyroid drugs. These TCRs come from a woman aged 45-60 years with Graves disease.

The chain combines TRBV5-8 with TRBJ2-3, with 14 bases that match TRBD2. There are 19 residues in the CDR3. Germline values: CDR1 SGHTS, CDR2 YDEGEE. After removal of 4 bases from V and 2 bases from J, the junction contained 12 bases not matched to a gene. The CDR3 here is CASSEGTSGGSIFTDTQYF. In DNA, the CDR3 is TGTGCCAGCAGCGAGGGGACTAGCGGGGGCTCAATCTTCACAGATACGCAGTATTTT.

There are a few counts of this clonotype. The rearrangement uses TRBV3-1 and TRBJ1-3; a possible D gene is TRBD1 (6 bases). CDR1 is LGHDT, CDR2 YNNKEL, per germline (reference sequence). This CDR3 has 17 amino acids. V lost 4 bases and J 0 bases, leaving 16 bases between the germline ends. The CDR3 spells CASSLSLDRNSGNTIYF. The CDR3 bases are TGTGCCAGCAGCCTTTCCCTGGACAGAAACTCTGGAAACACCATATATTTT.

This clonotype was recorded many times. This rearrangement joins TRBV29-1 to TRBJ1-1, with 7 nucleotides matching TRBD1. The CDR3 has 17 amino acids. CDR1 is SQVTM and CDR2 is ANQGSEA in the germline V gene. V was pared by 3 bases and J by 0 bases, with 13 bases of the junction left unmatched. The CDR3 DNA reads as TGCAGCGTTGAGGGTTCAGGGGGGTTTTTCATGAACACTGAAGCTTTCTTT. Residues: CSVEGSGGFFMNTEAFF. Full variable domain (missing parts from reference TRBV29-1 and TRBJ1-1): SAVISQKPSRDICQRGTSLTIQCQVDSQVTMMFWYRQQPGQSLTLIATANQGSEATYESGFVIDKFPISRPNLTFSTLTVSNMSPEDSSIYLCSVEGSGGFFMNTEAFFGQGTRLTVV.

This clonotype was seen repeatedly, ten times or more. Relative to the germline gene, one junction end is altered; a read error may explain this. The V and J genes are TRBV5-1 and TRBJ2-7, with D tentatively TRBD1 (6 bases). Germline V gives CDR1 SGHRS, CDR2 YFSETQ. The CDR3 has 15 residues. CDR3 nucleotide sequence: TGTGCCAGCAGCTTAGGAGGACAGAGTTCCTACGAGCAGTACTTC. Amino acids: CASSLGGQSSYEQYF.

The chain employs TRBV5-8 and TRBJ1-6; TRBD1 agrees at 7 bases. This CDR3 spans 16 amino acids. Germline loops: CDR1 SGHTS, CDR2 YDEGEE. V dropped 5 bases and J dropped 5; count of bases not matched to a gene: 10. The CDR3 DNA is TGTGCCAGCAGTACTAGGGGGCCCGATAATAATTCACCCCTCCACTTT. It translates to CASSTRGPDNNSPLHF.

This clonotype was observed at least ten times. CDR3: CATSDHRRDRGYGYTF. The CDR3 DNA reads TGTGCCACCAGTGACCACCGGCGGGACAGGGGCTATGGCTACACCTTC. The chain uses TRBV24-1 and TRBJ1-2; TRBD1 aligns across 10 bases. The CDR3 runs to 16 residues. The trim removed 4 bases at V and 4 bases at J, leaving 8 bases unmatched. From germline, CDR1 is KGHDR and CDR2 SFDVKD.

This clonotype was counted a few times. The chain is built from TRBV5-6 and TRBJ1-2, with D possibly TRBD1 on 6 matching bases. Trimming stripped 2 bases from V and 7 bases from J, with 15 bases between. CDR3 length: 14 amino acids. CDR1 is SGHDT, CDR2 YYEEEE, per germline. CDR3 in DNA: TGTGCCAGCAGCTTATACAGGGATTTACGTGGCTACACCTTC. It is translated as CASSLYRDLRGYTF.

This clonotype has at least ten counts. The V gene is TRBV28, the J gene TRBJ1-2, with D unresolved. CDR3 size: 12 residues. V was trimmed by 2 bases and J by 5 bases, leaving 6 bases between them. Germline loops: CDR1 MDHEN, CDR2 SYDVKM. The CDR3 sequence: CASSLGEYGYTF. CDR3 DNA: TGTGCCAGCAGTTTAGGGGAGTATGGCTACACCTTC.

This clonotype was counted between two and nine times. CDR3 DNA sequence: TGTGCCACCAGCACAATTGGCGGATTAAACATTCAGTACTTC. Amino acids: CATSTIGGLNIQYF. The chain combines TRBV15 with TRBJ2-4; D remains ambiguous. The CDR3 is 14 residues long. Between the trimmed V and J ends, which lost 4 bases and 6 bases, there was a span of 13 bases. Germline CDR1 is LNHNV and CDR2 is YYDKDF (reference sequence).